These T cell receptor beta chains were read from a single sample in a study of low-dose radiotherapy and immunotherapy resistance in tumors. MiXCR, applied by TCRdb to the reads, yields one record per CDR3 protein. The sample yields around 60,000 distinct CDR3 sequences, about 25% seen once. Sequenced material: PBMCs, taken after low-dose radiotherapy plus immunotherapy. Receptors were obtained from a male donor with prostate cancer. Each CDR3 is given with its conserved first and last residue. Part of the rows lack a size; the others show once, few, many or a class for expanded clones.

j_gene	abundance	len	v_gene	CDR3aa
TRBJ2-1	-	18	TRBV12-3/TRBV12-4	CASSLGAGGERSYNEQFF
TRBJ2-2	-	17	TRBV6-2/TRBV6-3	CASTGTSGFTNTGELFF
TRBJ2-1	many	14	TRBV6-1	CASRASGGKNEQFF
TRBJ2-7	many	15	TRBV5-1	CASSWDRGRFYEQYF
TRBJ2-3	many	16	TRBV2	CASSEFGRVLTDTQYF
TRBJ1-1	many	14	TRBV5-1	CASSLMGQNTEAFF
TRBJ2-5	many	15	TRBV23-1	CASSHRALREETQYF
TRBJ2-5	many	14	TRBV6-2/TRBV6-3	CASTFVGGKETQYF
TRBJ2-3	many	16	TRBV7-6	CASSSLAGVSTDTQYF
TRBJ2-7	-	16	TRBV6-1	CASSAIMAGITYEQYF
TRBJ1-1	many	14	TRBV30	CAWRHGRGASEAFF
TRBJ1-5	many	15	TRBV12-3/TRBV12-4	CASRGRGTENQPQHF
TRBJ2-1	many	15	TRBV6-1	CASSYWTGGPDEQFF
TRBJ2-5	many	13	TRBV13	CASSRQGGETQYF
TRBJ2-7	-	15	TRBV10-3	CAISDGGREIYEQYF
TRBJ1-3	many	11	TRBV21-1	CASSKDQGFFF
TRBJ1-3	few	15	TRBV3-1	CASSLRAQGGNTIYF
TRBJ2-5	-	14	TRBV21-1	CARQKKKGGETQYF
TRBJ2-5	many	13	TRBV12-3/TRBV12-4	CASNLAGRQTQYF
TRBJ2-7	many	12	TRBV18	CASSLRGYEQYF
TRBJ2-7	many	15	TRBV28	CASNRPGQGSYEQYF
TRBJ1-6	many	20	TRBV6-2/TRBV6-3	CASREGGTTGGYPRRTPLHF
TRBJ2-1	many	17	TRBV28	CASVGLAGVGVEGEQFF
TRBJ1-4	many	13	TRBV18	CASSPGGNEKLFF
TRBJ2-1	-	16	TRBV19	CASSRTSGVGHNEQFF
TRBJ1-5	-	16	TRBV4-1	CASSQEGRFSNQPQHF
TRBJ1-1	many	16	TRBV18	CASSPEYGSSNTEAFF
TRBJ2-3	many	13	TRBV7-2	CASSLSTTDTQYF
TRBJ2-6	many	17	TRBV18	CASSPTGGQSGANVLTF
TRBJ2-7	many	14	TRBV5-5	CASSSRDGPYEQYF
TRBJ1-2	-	13	TRBV28	CASSKSTNYGYTF
TRBJ2-1	-	16	TRBV24-1	CATSAPSGDLLNEQFF
TRBJ2-1	many	14	TRBV27	CASKLGNPANEQFF
TRBJ2-1	-	14	TRBV7-9	CASSEPGLAERQFF
TRBJ2-1	many	14	TRBV19	CASSKSGGANEQFF
TRBJ2-2	many	16	TRBV29-1	CSVEDLRGLNTGELFF
TRBJ2-2	many	16	TRBV7-8	CASSLVGGSPTGELFF
TRBJ2-5	many	13	TRBV29-1	CSVEAGSQETQYF
TRBJ1-5	many	11	TRBV12-3/TRBV12-4	CASSLVGPQHF
TRBJ2-2	-	12	TRBV14	CASSQSVGELFF
TRBJ1-3	many	14	TRBV9	CASSEGASGNTIYF
TRBJ2-2	-	17	TRBV20-1	CSASRGAGGANTGELFF
TRBJ1-2	-	12	TRBV29-1	CSVAKGQDARTF